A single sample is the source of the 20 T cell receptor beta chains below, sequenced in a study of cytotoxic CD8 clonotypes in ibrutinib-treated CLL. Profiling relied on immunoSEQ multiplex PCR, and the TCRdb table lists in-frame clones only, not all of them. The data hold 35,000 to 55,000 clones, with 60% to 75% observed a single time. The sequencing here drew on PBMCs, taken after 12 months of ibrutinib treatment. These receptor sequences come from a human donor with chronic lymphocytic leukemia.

The CDR3 DNA reads as TGTGCCACCGGATCAGGGAGGAGTCACACAGATACGCAGTATTTT. It encodes CATGSGRSHTDTQYF. The chain is built from TRBV7-6 and TRBJ2-3; a possible D gene is TRBD2 (6 bases). CDR1 and CDR2 (germline): SGHVS, FNYEAQ. Trimming stripped 10 bases from V and 2 bases from J, with 19 bases between. This CDR3 contains 15 residues.

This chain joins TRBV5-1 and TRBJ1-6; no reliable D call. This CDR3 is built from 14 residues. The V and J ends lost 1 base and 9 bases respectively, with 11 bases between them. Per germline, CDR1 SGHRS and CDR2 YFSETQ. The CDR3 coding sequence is TGCGCCAGCAGCTTGACGGATGGTGGTTCACCCCTCCACTTT. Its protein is CASSLTDGGSPLHF.

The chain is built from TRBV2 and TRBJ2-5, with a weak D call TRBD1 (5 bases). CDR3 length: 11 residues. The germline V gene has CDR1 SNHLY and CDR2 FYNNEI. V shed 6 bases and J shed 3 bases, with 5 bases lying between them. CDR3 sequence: CASRQEETQYF. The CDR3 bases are TGTGCCAGCAGACAGGAAGAGACCCAGTACTTC. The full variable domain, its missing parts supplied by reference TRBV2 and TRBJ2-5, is EPEVTQTPSHQVTQMGQEVILRCVPISNHLYFYWYRQILGQKVEFLVSFYNNEISEKSEIFDDQFSVERPDGSNFTLKIRSTKLEDSAMYFCASRQEETQYFGPGTRLLVL.

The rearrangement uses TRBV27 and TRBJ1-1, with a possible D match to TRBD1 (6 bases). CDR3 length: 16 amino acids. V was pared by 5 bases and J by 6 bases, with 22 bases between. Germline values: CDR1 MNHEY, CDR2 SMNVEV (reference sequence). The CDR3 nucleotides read TGTGCCAGCAGTAACGACAGGACAGTTTGGGGATCTGAAGCTTTCTTT. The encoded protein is CASSNDRTVWGSEAFF.

CDR3 loop: CSVGTSGNNEQFF. CDR3 in DNA: TGCAGCGTCGGGACTAGCGGCAACAATGAGCAGTTCTTC. The chain is built from TRBV29-1 and TRBJ2-1, with 11 bases lining up with TRBD2. The CDR3 extends over 13 amino acids. Germline assignment: CDR1 SQVTM and CDR2 ANQGSEA. V was pared by 6 bases and J by 5 bases, with 3 bases of the junction left unmatched.

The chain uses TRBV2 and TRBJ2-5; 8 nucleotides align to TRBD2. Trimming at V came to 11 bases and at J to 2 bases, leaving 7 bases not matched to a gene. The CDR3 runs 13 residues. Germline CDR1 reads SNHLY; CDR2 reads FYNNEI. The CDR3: CAWERGPQETQYF. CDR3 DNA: TGTGCCTGGGAGCGGGGGCCTCAAGAGACCCAGTACTTC.

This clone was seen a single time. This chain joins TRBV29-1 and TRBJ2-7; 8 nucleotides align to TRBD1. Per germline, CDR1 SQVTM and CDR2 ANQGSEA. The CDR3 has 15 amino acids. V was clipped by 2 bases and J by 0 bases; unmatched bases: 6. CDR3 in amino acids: CSVESRTGSSYEQYF. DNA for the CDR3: TGCAGCGTTGAATCCCGGACAGGGAGCTCCTACGAGCAGTACTTC.

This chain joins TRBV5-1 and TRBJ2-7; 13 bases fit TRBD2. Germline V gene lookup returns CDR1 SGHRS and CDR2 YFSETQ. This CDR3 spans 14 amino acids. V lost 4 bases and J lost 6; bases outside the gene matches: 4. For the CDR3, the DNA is TGCGCCAGCAGCCCAACTAGCGGGGGGGCCGAGCAGTACTTC. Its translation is CASSPTSGGAEQYF.

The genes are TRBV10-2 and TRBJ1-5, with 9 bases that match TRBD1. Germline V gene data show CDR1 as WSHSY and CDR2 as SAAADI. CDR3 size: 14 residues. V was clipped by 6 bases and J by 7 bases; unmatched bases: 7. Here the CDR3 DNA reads TGCGCCAGCAGCGGGACAGGGACATCGCAGCCCCAGCATTTT. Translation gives CASSGTGTSQPQHF.

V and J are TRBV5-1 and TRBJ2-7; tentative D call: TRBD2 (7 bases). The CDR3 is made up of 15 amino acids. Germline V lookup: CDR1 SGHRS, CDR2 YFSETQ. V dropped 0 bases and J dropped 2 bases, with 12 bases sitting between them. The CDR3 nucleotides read TGCGCCAGCAGCTTGGCCGGGGGGCGAACCTACGAGCAGTACTTC. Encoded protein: CASSLAGGRTYEQYF.

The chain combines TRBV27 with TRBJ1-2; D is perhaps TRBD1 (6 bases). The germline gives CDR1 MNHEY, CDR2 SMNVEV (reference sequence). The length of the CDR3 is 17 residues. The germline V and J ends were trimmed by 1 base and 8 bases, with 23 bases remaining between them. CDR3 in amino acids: CASSLFIGGAGPRGYTF. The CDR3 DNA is TGTGCCAGCAGTTTATTCATCGGGGGCGCGGGCCCCAGGGGCTACACCTTC.

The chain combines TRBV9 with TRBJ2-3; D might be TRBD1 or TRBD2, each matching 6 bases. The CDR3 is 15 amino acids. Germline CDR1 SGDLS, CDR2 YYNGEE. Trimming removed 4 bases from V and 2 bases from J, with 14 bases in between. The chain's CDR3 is CASSPRGLYTDTQYF. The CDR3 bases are TGTGCCAGCAGCCCCCGGGGGCTCTACACAGATACGCAGTATTTT. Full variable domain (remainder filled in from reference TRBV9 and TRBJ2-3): DSGVTQTPKHLITATGQRVTLRCSPRSGDLSVYWYQQSLDQGLQFLIQYYNGEERAKGNILERFSAQQFPDLHSELNLSSLELGDSALYFCASSPRGLYTDTQYFGPGTRLTVL.

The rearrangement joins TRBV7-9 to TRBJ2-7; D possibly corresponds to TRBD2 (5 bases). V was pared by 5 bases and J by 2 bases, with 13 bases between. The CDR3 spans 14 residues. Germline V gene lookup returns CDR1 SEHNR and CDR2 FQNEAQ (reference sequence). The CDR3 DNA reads TGTGCCAGCAGCGCCGTGGGGAGTCCCTACGAGCAGTACTTC. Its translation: CASSAVGSPYEQYF.

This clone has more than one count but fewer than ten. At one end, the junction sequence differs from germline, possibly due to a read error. This CDR3 reads CASRECAGTGNTIYF. The CDR3 DNA reads as TGCGCCAGCAGGGAGTGTGCAGGGACTGGAAACACCATATATTTT. This rearrangement joins TRBV10-1 to TRBJ1-3, with a weak D call TRBD1 (5 bases). This CDR3 is built from 15 residues. Germline CDR1 WNHNN, CDR2 SYGVQD (reference sequence).

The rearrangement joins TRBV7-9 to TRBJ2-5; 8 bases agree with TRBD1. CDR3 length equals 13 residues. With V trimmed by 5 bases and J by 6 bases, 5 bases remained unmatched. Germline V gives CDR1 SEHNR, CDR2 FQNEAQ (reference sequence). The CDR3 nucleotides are TGTGCCAGCAGCACGGACAGGGCTAAGACCCAGTACTTC. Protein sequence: CASSTDRAKTQYF.

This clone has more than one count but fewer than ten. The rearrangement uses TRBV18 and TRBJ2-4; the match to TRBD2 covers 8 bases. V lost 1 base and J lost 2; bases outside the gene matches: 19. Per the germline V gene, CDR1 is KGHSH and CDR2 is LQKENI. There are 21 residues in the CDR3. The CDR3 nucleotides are TGTGCCAGCTCACCACGGCAAAGGACCCCGCTGTCGGGAGGGCCCAAAAACATTCAGTACTTC. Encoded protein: CASSPRQRTPLSGGPKNIQYF.

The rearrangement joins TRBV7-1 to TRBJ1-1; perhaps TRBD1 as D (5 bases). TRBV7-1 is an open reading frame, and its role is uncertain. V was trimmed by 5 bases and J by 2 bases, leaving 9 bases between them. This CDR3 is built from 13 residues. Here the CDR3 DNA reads TGTGCCAGCAGCATATGGACAAACACTGAAGCTTTCTTT. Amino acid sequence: CASSIWTNTEAFF.

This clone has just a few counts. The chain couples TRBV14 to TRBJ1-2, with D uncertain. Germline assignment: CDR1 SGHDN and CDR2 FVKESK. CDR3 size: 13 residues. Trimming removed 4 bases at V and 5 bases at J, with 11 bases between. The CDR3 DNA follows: TGTGCCAGCAGCCTCCAGCTAAATTATGGCTACACCTTC. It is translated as CASSLQLNYGYTF.

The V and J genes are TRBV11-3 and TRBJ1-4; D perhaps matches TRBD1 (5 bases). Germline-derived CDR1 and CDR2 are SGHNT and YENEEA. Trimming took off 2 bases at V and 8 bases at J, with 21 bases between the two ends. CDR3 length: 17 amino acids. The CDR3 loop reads CASSLCPPGQGDEKLFF. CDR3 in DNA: TGTGCCAGCAGCTTATGCCCCCCCGGCCAGGGAGACGAAAAACTGTTTTTT.

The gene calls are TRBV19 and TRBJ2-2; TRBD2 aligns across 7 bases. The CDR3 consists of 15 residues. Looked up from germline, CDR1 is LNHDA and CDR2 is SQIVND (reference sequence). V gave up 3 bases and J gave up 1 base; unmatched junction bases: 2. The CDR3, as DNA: TGTGCCAGTAGTATGTCTAGCGGGAACACCGGGGAGCTGTTTTTT. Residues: CASSMSSGNTGELFF.